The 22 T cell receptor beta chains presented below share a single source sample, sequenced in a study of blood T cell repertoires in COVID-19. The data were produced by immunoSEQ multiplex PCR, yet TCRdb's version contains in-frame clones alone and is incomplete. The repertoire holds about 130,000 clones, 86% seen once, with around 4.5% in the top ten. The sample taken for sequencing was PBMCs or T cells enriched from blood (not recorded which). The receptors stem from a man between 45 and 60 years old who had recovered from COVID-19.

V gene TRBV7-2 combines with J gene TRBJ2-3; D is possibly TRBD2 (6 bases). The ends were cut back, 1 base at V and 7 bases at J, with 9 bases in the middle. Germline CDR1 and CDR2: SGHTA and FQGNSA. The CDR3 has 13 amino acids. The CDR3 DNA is TGTGCCAGCAGCTTAGAGCTAGCGAATACGCAGTATTTT. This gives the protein CASSLELANTQYF.

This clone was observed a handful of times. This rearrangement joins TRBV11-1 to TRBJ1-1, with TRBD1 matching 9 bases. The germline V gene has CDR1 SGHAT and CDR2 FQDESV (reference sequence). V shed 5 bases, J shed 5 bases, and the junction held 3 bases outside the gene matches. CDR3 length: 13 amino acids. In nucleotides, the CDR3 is TGTGCCAGCAGCGGACAGGGGCTGACTGAAGCTTTCTTT. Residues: CASSGQGLTEAFF.

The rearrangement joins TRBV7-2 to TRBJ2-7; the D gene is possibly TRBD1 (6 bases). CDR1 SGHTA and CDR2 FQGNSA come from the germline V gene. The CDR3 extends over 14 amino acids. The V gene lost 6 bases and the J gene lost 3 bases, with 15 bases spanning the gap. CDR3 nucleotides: TGTGCCAGCAGGGAAGAAGGACAGATCTACGAGCAGTACTTC. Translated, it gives CASREEGQIYEQYF.

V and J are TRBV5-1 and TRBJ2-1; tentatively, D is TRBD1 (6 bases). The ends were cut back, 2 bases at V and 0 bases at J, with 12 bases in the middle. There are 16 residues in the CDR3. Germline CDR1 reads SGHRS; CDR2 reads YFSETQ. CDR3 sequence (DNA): TGCGCCAGCAGCTTCGTCTCAGGGGCCTCCTACAATGAGCAGTTCTTC. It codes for CASSFVSGASYNEQFF. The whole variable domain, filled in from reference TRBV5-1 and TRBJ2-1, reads KAGVTQTPRYLIKTRGQQVTLSCSPISGHRSVSWYQQTPGQGLQFLFEYFSETQRNKGNFPGRFSGRQFSNSRSEMNVSTLELGDSALYLCASSFVSGASYNEQFFGPGTRLTVL.

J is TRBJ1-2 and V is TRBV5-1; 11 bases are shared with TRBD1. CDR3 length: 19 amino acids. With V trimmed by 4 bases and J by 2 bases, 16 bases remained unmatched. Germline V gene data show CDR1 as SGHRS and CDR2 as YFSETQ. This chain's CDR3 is CASSPDYPRTGGSNYGYTF. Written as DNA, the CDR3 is TGCGCCAGCAGCCCGGACTACCCTAGGACAGGGGGCTCGAACTATGGCTACACCTTC.

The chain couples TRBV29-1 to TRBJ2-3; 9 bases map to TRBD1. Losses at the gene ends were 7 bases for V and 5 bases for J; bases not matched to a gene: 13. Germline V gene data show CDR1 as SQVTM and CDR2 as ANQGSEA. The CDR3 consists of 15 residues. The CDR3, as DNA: TGCAGCGCTCGCGGGACAGGGCTTAATGTAGATACGCAGTATTTT. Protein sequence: CSARGTGLNVDTQYF.

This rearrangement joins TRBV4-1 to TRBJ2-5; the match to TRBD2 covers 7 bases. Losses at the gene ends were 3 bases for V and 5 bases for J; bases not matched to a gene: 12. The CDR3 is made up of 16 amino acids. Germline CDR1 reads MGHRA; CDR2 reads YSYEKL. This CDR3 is CASSHSRGSLTETQYF. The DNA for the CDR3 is TGCGCCAGCAGCCATTCTCGCGGGAGTTTGACGGAGACCCAGTACTTC.

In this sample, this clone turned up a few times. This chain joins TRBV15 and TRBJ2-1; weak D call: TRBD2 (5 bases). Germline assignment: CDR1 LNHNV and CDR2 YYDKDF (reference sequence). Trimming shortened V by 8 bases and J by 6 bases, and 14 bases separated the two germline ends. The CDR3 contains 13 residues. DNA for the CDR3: TGTGCCACCGAGGTAGCGAGTTCCAATGAGCAGTTCTTC. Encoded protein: CATEVASSNEQFF.

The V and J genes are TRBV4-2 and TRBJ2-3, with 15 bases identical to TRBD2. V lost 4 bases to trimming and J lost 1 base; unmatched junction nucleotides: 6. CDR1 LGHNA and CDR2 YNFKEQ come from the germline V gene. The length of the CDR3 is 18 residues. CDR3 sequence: CASSRTSGGAIGTDTQYF. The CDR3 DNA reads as TGTGCCAGCAGCCGGACTAGCGGGGGGGCTATTGGCACAGATACGCAGTATTTT.

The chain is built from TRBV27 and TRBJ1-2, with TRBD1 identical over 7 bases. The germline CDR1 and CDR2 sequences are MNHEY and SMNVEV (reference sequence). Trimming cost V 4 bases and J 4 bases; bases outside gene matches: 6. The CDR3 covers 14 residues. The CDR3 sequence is CASSSPDRIYGYTF. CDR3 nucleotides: TGTGCCAGCAGTTCCCCGGACAGGATCTATGGCTACACCTTC.

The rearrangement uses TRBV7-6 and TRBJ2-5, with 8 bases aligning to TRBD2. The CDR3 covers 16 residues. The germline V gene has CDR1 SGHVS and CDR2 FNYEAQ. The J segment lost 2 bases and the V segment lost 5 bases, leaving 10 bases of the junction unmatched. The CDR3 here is CASSISPGGGQETQYF. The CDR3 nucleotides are TGTGCCAGCAGCATTAGTCCCGGGGGGGGACAAGAGACCCAGTACTTC.

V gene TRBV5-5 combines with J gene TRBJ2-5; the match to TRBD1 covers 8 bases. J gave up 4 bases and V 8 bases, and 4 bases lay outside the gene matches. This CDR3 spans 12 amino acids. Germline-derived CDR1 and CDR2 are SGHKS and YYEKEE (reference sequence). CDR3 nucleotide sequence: TGTGCCAGGGACAGGGATGGAGAGACCCAGTACTTC. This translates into CARDRDGETQYF.

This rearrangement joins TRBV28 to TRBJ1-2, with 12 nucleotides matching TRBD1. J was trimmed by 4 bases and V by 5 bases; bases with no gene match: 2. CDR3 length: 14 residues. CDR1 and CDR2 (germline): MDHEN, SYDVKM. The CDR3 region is CASSGTGGTYGYTF. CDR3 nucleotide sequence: TGTGCCAGCAGTGGGACAGGGGGCACCTATGGCTACACCTTC.

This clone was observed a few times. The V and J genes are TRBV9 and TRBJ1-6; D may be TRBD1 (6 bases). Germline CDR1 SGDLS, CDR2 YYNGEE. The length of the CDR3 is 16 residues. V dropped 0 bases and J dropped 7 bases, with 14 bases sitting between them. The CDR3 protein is CASSVDPGTSNSPLHF. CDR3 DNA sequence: TGTGCCAGCAGCGTAGACCCCGGGACATCGAATTCACCCCTCCACTTT.

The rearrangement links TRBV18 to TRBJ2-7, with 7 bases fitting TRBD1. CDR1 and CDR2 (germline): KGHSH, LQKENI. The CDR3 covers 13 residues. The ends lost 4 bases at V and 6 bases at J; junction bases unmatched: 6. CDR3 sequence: CASSLTGSREQYF. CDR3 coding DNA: TGTGCCAGCTCACTGACAGGGTCCCGCGAGCAGTACTTC.

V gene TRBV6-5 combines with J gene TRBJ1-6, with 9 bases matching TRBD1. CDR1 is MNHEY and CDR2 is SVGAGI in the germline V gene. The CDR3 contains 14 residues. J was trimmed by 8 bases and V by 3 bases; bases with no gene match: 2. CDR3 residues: CASSYGQGYSPLHF. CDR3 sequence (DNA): TGTGCCAGCAGTTATGGACAGGGGTATTCACCCCTCCACTTT.

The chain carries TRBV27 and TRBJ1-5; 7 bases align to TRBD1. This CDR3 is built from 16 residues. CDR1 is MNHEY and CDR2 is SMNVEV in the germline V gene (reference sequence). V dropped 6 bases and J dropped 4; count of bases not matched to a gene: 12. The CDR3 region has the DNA TGTGCCAGCAGCAGTAGATGGGACAGAGATAATCAGCCCCAGCATTTT. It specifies CASSSRWDRDNQPQHF.

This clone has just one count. CDR3 nucleotides: TGTGCCAGCAGCATCACAGGGGGCGGGTATGGCTACACCTTC. Its protein is CASSITGGGYGYTF. The chain combines TRBV9 with TRBJ1-2; 9 nucleotides agree with TRBD1. The CDR3 contains 14 residues. Per germline, CDR1 SGDLS and CDR2 YYNGEE. The V segment lost 4 bases and the J segment 5 bases; nucleotides outside the gene matches: 6.

The CDR3 region has the DNA TGTGCCAGCAGCCCACAGGGTATGAATGATTTCTTT. This gives the protein CASSPQGMNDFF. The V gene is TRBV7-9, the J gene TRBJ1-1; TRBD1 is a possible D gene (6 bases). CDR3 size: 12 residues. Trimming removed 5 bases from V and 13 bases from J, with 17 bases in between. Germline V gene lookup returns CDR1 SEHNR and CDR2 FQNEAQ (reference sequence).

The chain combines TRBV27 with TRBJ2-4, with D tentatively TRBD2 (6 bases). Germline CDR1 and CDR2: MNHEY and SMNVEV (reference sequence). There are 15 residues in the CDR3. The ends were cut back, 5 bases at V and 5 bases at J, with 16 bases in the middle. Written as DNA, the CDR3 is TGTGCCAGCAGTAACCCGGGGCGGGATCAAAACATTCAGTACTTC. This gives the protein CASSNPGRDQNIQYF.

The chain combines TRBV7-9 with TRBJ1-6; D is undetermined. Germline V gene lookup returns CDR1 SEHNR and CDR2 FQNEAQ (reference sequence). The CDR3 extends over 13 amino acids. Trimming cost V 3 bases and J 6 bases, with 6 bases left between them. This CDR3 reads CASSFGVNSPLHF. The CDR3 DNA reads TGTGCCAGCAGCTTCGGGGTTAATTCACCCCTCCACTTT.

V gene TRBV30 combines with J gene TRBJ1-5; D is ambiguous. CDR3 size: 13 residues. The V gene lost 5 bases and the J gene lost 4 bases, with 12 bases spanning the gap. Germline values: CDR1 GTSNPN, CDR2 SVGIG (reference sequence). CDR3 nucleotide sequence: TGTGCCTGGGCAGAGGGCGGGAATCAGCCCCAGCATTTT. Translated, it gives CAWAEGGNQPQHF.